The clone carrying this TCR beta chain appeared a single time. The protocol was immunoSEQ multiplex PCR, while the TCRdb copy is restricted to in-frame clones and leaves out a portion. Among some 51,000 clones listed, 90% to 95% were seen once. This entry is derived from a study of T cell changes during pregnancy in multiple sclerosis. The V gene lost 0 bases and the J gene lost 4 bases, with 15 bases spanning the gap. The CDR3 spans 16 residues. Germline V gene sequence: CDR1 SGHTA, CDR2 FQGTGA. This TCR derives from a female donor with multiple sclerosis, enrolled in a pregnancy study. This specimen was CD4+ T cells from peripheral blood mononuclear cells, taken in the first trimester of pregnancy. The gene calls are TRBV7-3 and TRBJ1-1; TRBD1 is a possible D gene (5 bases). This CDR3 reads CASSLTSGARATEAFF. As DNA, the CDR3 is TGTGCCAGCAGCTTAACGTCTGGGGCTAGGGCCACTGAAGCTTTCTTT.